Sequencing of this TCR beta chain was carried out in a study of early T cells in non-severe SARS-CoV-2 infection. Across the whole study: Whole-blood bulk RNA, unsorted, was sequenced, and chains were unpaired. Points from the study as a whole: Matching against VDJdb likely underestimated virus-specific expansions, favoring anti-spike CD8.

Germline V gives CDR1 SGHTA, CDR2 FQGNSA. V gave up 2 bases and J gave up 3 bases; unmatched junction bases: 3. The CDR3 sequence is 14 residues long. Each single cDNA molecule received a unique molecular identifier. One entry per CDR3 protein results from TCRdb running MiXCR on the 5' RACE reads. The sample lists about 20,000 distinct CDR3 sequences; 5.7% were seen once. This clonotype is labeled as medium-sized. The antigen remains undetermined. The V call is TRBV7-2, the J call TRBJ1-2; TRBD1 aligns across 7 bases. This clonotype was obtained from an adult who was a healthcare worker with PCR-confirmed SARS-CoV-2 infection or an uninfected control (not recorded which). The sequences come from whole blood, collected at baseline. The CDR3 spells CASSLYTGDYGYTF. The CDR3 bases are TGTGCCAGCAGCTTATATACAGGGGACTATGGCTACACCTTC.